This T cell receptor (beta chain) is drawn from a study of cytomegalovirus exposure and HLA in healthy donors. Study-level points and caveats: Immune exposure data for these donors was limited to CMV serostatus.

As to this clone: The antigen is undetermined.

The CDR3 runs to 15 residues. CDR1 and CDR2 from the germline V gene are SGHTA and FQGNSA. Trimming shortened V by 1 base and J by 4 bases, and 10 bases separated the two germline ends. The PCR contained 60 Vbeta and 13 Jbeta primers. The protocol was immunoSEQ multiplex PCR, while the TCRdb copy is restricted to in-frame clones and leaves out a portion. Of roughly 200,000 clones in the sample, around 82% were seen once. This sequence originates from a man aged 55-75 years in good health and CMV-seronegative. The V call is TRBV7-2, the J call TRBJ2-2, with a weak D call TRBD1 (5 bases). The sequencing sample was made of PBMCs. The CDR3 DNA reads TGTGCCAGCAGCTTAGACAGAAGGGGCACCGGGGAGCTGTTTTTT. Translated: CASSLDRRGTGELFF.